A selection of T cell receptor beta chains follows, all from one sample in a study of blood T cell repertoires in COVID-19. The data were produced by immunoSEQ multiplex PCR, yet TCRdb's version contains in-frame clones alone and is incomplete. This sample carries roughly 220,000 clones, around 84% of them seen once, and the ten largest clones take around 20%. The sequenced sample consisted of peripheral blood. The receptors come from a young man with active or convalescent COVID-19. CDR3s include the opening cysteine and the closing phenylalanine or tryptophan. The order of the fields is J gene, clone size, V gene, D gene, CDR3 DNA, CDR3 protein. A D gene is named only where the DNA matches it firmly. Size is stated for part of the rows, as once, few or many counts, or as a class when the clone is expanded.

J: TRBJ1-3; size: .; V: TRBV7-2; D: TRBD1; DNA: TGTGCCAGCAGCCCACAGGGGTCCCCTGGAAACACCATATATTTT; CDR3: CASSPQGSPGNTIYF
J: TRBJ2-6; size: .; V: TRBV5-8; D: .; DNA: TGTGCCAGCAGCTTGGACGGGGCTGGGGCCAACGTCCTGACTTTC; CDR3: CASSLDGAGANVLTF
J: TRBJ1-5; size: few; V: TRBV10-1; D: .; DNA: TGCGCCAGCAGACGACAGCCTTATAGCAATCAGCCCCAGCATTTT; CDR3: CASRRQPYSNQPQHF
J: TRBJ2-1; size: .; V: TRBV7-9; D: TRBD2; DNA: TGTGCCAGCAGCAGACTAGCGGGGGATGAGCAGTTCTTC; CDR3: CASSRLAGDEQFF
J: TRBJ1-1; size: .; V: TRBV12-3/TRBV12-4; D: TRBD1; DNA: TGTGCCAGCAATCTTCTCAGGGGGCGAGCTTTCTTT; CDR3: CASNLLRGRAFF
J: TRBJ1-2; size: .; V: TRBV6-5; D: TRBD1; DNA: TGTGCCAGCAGGTCGGGACAGGGGGAATGGTATGGCTACACCTTC; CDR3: CASRSGQGEWYGYTF
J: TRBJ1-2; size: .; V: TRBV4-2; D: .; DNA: TGTGCCAGCAGCAAGGGGGTTTGGGATGGCTACACCTTC; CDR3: CASSKGVWDGYTF
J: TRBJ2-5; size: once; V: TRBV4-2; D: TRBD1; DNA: TGTGCCAGCAGCCAAGGGGTTGTGGCAGGGGGCATGGGGTACCAAGAGACCCAGTACTTC; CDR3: CASSQGVVAGGMGYQETQYF
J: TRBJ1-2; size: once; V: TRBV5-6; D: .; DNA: TGTGCCAGCAGCTTGTTCAGACTGGCCTATGGCTACACCTTC; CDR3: CASSLFRLAYGYTF
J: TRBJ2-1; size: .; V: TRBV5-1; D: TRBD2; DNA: TGCGCCAGCAGCCGAACGACTAGCGGGACCTACAATGAGCAGTTCTTC; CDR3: CASSRTTSGTYNEQFF
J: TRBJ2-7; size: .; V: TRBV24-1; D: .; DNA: TGTGCCACCCCCGAAATTCAATGGAGCGAGTACTTC; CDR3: CATPEIQWSEYF
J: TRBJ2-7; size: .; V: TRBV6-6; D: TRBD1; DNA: TGTGCCAGCAGTCGACCTATCGGGACAGGGAACTACGAGCAGTACTTC; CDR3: CASSRPIGTGNYEQYF
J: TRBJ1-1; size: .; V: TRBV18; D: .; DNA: TGTGCCAGCTCACCAAATTTTCGGGCTGAAGCTTTCTTT; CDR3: CASSPNFRAEAFF
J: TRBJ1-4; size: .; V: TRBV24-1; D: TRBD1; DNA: TGTGCCACCAGTGCCCCGGGACAGAAGAATGAAAAACTGTTTTTT; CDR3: CATSAPGQKNEKLFF
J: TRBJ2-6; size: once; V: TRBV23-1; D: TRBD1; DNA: TGCGCCAGCCGGAAAACGACAGGGGAATTCTCTGGGGCCAACGTCCTGACTTTC; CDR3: CASRKTTGEFSGANVLTF
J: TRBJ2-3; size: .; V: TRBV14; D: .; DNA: TGTGCCAGCAGCCAACAGGGTGGGGCCACGCAGTATTTT; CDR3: CASSQQGGATQYF
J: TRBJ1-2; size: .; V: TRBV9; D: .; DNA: TGTGCCAGCAGCGTAGGGCCGGGACTCAACTATGGCTACACCTTC; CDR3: CASSVGPGLNYGYTF
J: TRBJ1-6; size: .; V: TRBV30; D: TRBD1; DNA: TGTGCCTGGAAAGACAGGGATTCACCCCTCCACTTT; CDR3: CAWKDRDSPLHF
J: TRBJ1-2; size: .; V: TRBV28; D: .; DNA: TGTGCCAGCAGACCTACAGGGATTCCATCAGGCTACACCTTC; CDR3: CASRPTGIPSGYTF
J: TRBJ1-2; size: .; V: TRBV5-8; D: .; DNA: TGTGCCAGCAGCGAGCGTTCTTATGGCTACACCTTC; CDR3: CASSERSYGYTF
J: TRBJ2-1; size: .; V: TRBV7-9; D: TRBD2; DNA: TGTGCCAGCAGCTTAACAGCGGGAGGGATTAGCTCCTACAATGAGCAGTTCTTC; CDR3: CASSLTAGGISSYNEQFF
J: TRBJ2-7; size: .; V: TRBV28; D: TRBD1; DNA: TGTGCCAGCAGTTTCAGGACAGGGGTCTACGAGCAGTACTTC; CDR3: CASSFRTGVYEQYF
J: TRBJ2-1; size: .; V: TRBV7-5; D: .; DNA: TGTGTCAGATTTGTCAGGGGTTCCTACAATGAGCAGTTCTTC; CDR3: CVRFVRGSYNEQFF
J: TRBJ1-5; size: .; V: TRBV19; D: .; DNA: TGTGCCAGTACCCAAACAGGGAACGGCAATCAGCCCCAGCATTTT; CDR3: CASTQTGNGNQPQHF
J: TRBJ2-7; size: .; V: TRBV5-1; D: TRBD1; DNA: TGCGCCAGCAGCTCCACCGGGACAGGGTCCTACGAGCAGTACTTC; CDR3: CASSSTGTGSYEQYF
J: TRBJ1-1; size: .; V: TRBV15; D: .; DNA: TGTGCCACCAGCAGCGAGTGGGGGGGTAACACTGAAGCTTTCTTT; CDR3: CATSSEWGGNTEAFF
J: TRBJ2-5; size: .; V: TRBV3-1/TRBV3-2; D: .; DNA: TGTGCCAGCAGCCAAGGTGGGGGGCAAGAGACCCAGTACTTC; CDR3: CASSQGGGQETQYF
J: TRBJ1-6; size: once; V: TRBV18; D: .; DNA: TGTGCCAGTGGACAGAACTCCTATAATTCACCCCTCCACTTT; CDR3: CASGQNSYNSPLHF
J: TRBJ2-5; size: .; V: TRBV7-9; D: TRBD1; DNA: TGTGCCAGCAGTCTAACAGGGGTTCAGGAGACCCAGTACTTC; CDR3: CASSLTGVQETQYF
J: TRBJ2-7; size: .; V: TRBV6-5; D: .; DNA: TGTGCCAGCAGTTACAGTGGGAGCCCCACCTACGAGCAGTACTTC; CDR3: CASSYSGSPTYEQYF